Below are 23 T cell receptor beta chains sequenced from a single sample in a study of breast tumors, draining lymph nodes, adjacent tissues. Samples came from axillary lymph nodes draining the breast cancer. TCRdb re-derived calls from the multiplex PCR reads in MiXCR, one entry per CDR3 protein. The sample carries some 170,000 distinct CDR3 sequences, 30% to 35% recorded once. The sequenced material came from axillary lymph node tissue. The receptors stem from a female donor with breast cancer. Some clones in this sample may be carry-over from other donors' samples.

Concerning this clonotype itself: Without the conserved terminal phenylalanine or tryptophan, this CDR3 likely stems from a read error. The limits of the CDR3 on the DNA are not certain, so only TCRdb's listed CDR3 is given. The chain couples TRBV19 to TRBJ1-3; TRBD1 is the table's D call and was not checked against the DNA. Germline V CDR1 and CDR2: LNHDA, SQIVND (reference sequence). The length of the CDR3 is 10 amino acids, counting both ends. The CDR3: CASHTGGVNT.

This clonotype came up many times. The chain joins TRBV7-9 to TRBJ2-5, with D tentatively TRBD1 (6 bases). The CDR3 sequence is 14 residues long. Germline values: CDR1 SEHNR, CDR2 FQNEAQ (reference sequence). Trimming took 6 bases from V and 0 from J, leaving 11 bases between them. The CDR3: CASSLYRDQETQYF. The CDR3 DNA reads TGTGCCAGCAGTCTATACAGGGACCAAGAGACCCAGTACTTC.

CDR3 nucleotide sequence: TGTGCCAGCAGTCCCGGGGGGGGTAGTCAGCCCCAGCATTTT. Translation: CASSPGGGSQPQHF. The chain has TRBV6-1 and TRBJ1-5; tentatively, D is TRBD1 (5 bases). The germline CDR1 and CDR2 sequences are MNHNS and SASEGT. The CDR3 covers 14 residues. V gave up 5 bases and J gave up 6 bases, with 14 bases separating them.

The gene calls are TRBV15 and TRBJ1-2, with 8 bases that match TRBD1. CDR3 length equals 17 residues. J gave up 4 bases and V 1 base, and 11 bases lay outside the gene matches. Germline lookup yields CDR1 LNHNV and CDR2 YYDKDF (reference sequence). CDR3 sequence (DNA): TGTGCCACCAGCAGAGGCTTAGAGGACAGGGTTCCCTATGGCTACACCTTC. It is translated as CATSRGLEDRVPYGYTF. The full variable domain, its missing parts supplied by reference TRBV15 and TRBJ1-2, is DAMVIQNPRYQVTQFGKPVTLSCSQTLNHNVMYWYQQKSSQAPKLLFHYYDKDFNNEADTPDNFQSRRPNTSFCFLDIRSPGLGDTAMYLCATSRGLEDRVPYGYTFGSGTRLTVV.

This clonotype was observed at least ten times. The rearrangement joins TRBV19 to TRBJ1-5, with D perhaps matching TRBD1 (5 bases). Germline loops: CDR1 LNHDA, CDR2 SQIVND (reference sequence). CDR3 length: 15 residues. V lost 7 bases, J lost 1 base, and 14 bases lay in between. This chain's CDR3 is CASNEGPISNQPQHF. CDR3 bases: TGTGCCAGTAATGAGGGACCTATAAGCAATCAGCCCCAGCATTTT.

This clonotype was recorded many times. V is TRBV2 and J is TRBJ2-1; 12 nucleotides align to TRBD2. Germline assignment: CDR1 SNHLY and CDR2 FYNNEI. This CDR3 comprises 15 residues. V dropped 5 bases and J dropped 9; count of bases not matched to a gene: 8. The CDR3 bases are TGTGCCAGCAGTCGACTAGCGGGAGACCGAGGTGAGCAGTTCTTC. Translation gives CASSRLAGDRGEQFF.

This chain uses TRBV3-1 with TRBJ1-2; no clear D. The V end was cut by 4 bases, the J end by 2 bases, with 26 bases between. The V gene's germline CDR1 is LGHDT and CDR2 YNNKEL (reference sequence). The CDR3 is 19 residues long. CDR3 sequence reads: CASSPDTDTGRTLNYGYTF. The CDR3 nucleotides read TGTGCCAGCAGCCCGGATACAGATACGGGCAGAACGCTAAACTATGGCTACACCTTC. Looking up the rest from reference TRBV3-1 and TRBJ1-2 gives the full variable domain: DTAVSQTPKYLVTQMGNDKSIKCEQNLGHDTMYWYKQDSKKFLKIMFSYNNKELIINETVPNRFSPKSPDKAHLNLHINSLELGDSAVYFCASSPDTDTGRTLNYGYTFGSGTRLTVV.

As for this clonotype: A read error is possible here, since a much larger clone lies one base away. The chain combines TRBV6-6 with TRBJ2-3; 8 nucleotides line up with TRBD2. Germline V CDR1 and CDR2: MNHNY, SVGAGI (reference sequence). The CDR3 runs to 13 residues. The J segment lost 4 bases and the V segment lost 5 bases, leaving 2 bases of the junction unmatched. The CDR3 nucleotides read TGTGCCAGCAGTCACGGGGGGGCAGATACGCAGTATTTT. It yields the protein CASSHGGADTQYF.

This clonotype was detected ten times or more. The V call is TRBV4-2, the J call TRBJ1-2; D ambiguous. CDR1 and CDR2 from the germline V gene are LGHNA and YNFKEQ. There are 13 residues in the CDR3. V gave up 2 bases and J gave up 8 bases, with 12 bases separating them. The CDR3 here is CASSQRGLEGYTF. The CDR3 bases are TGTGCCAGCAGCCAACGTGGCCTGGAGGGCTACACCTTC.

In its sample, this clonotype was seen many times. The V call is TRBV6-8, the J call TRBJ1-5; D call uncertain. V shed 5 bases and J shed 3 bases, with 5 bases lying between them. CDR1 and CDR2 from the germline V gene are MNHGY and SAAAGT. This CDR3 region has 12 residues. The CDR3, as DNA: TGTGCCAGCAGTCACGACAATCAGCCCCAGCATTTT. It is translated as CASSHDNQPQHF.

This clonotype was detected ten times or more. The chain uses TRBV4-3 and TRBJ2-7, with no clear D. Germline values: CDR1 LGHNA, CDR2 YSLEER. The CDR3 covers 14 residues. Trimming pared 1 base from V and 0 bases from J, leaving 7 bases between. The CDR3 nucleotides read TGCGCCAGCAGCCAAGCGGCCACCTCCTACGAGCAGTACTTC. Its protein is CASSQAATSYEQYF.

This clonotype showed up many times. This chain links TRBV20-1 with TRBJ1-5; no firm D call. The V end was cut by 1 base, the J end by 9 bases, with 13 bases between. CDR1 DFQATT and CDR2 SNEGSKA come from the germline V gene (reference sequence). The CDR3 runs to 13 residues. CDR3 in amino acids: CSARGRSLRPQHF. CDR3 in DNA: TGCAGTGCTAGAGGTCGCTCGCTTAGGCCCCAGCATTTT.

Turning to this clonotype: An end of the junction differs from the germline gene, which may be a read error. The chain couples TRBV9 to TRBJ1-1; D not resolved. This CDR3 has 14 amino acids. Looked up from germline, CDR1 is SGDLS and CDR2 is YYNGEE. CDR3 coding DNA: TGTGCCAGCAGCGTAGTGGAGTTGAACACTGAAGCTCTCTTT. It codes for CASSVVELNTEALF.

A remark on this clonotype: A much larger clone differs by one base, so this may be a read error. This rearrangement joins TRBV20-1 to TRBJ2-7; TRBD2 matches at 9 bases. The CDR3 totals 14 residues. V gave up 1 base and J gave up 6 bases; unmatched junction bases: 7. Germline CDR1 is DFQATT and CDR2 is SNEGSKA (reference sequence). The CDR3 region is CSARGAGGLTEQYF. The CDR3 DNA follows: TGCAGTGCTAGAGGGGCGGGGGGGCTCACCGAGCAGTACTTC.

A note on this clonotype: A read error is possible here, since a much larger clone lies one base away. V gene TRBV6-2 or TRBV6-3 combines with J gene TRBJ1-2; 8 bases align to TRBD1. This CDR3 spans 15 amino acids. CDR1 and CDR2 (germline): MNHEY, SVGEGT. Written as DNA, the CDR3 is TGTGCCTGCAGTCACTCGTACAGGGGGGACTATGGCTACACCTTC. It encodes CACSHSYRGDYGYTF.

About this clonotype itself: A much larger clone differs from this one at a single base, so this may be a read error. This chain joins TRBV28 and TRBJ2-5; D is unclear. There are 14 residues in the CDR3. The V gene lost 5 bases and the J gene lost 4 bases, with 14 bases spanning the gap. Germline V CDR1 and CDR2: MDHEN, SYDVKM. CDR3 coding DNA: TGTGCCAGCAGTCAATCTTACGAGTTAGAGACCCAGTACTTC. Protein: CASSQSYELETQYF.

Worth noting for this clonotype: A read error may explain this, as a much larger clone is one base away. The chain recombines TRBV6-1 with TRBJ1-5; TRBD1 aligns across 12 bases. Germline CDR1 is MNHNS and CDR2 is SASEGT. The CDR3 spans 14 residues. CDR3 sequence reads: CASSGTGGDQPQRF. As DNA, the CDR3 is TGTGCCAGCAGCGGGACAGGGGGCGATCAGCCCCAGCGTTTT.

This rearrangement joins TRBV20-1 to TRBJ2-7; D ambiguous. Germline-derived CDR1 and CDR2 are DFQATT and SNEGSKA (reference sequence). The CDR3 is 12 residues long. V was trimmed by 5 bases and J by 2 bases, leaving 10 bases between them. CDR3 region: CSARTFTYEQYF. The CDR3 nucleotides read TGCAGTGCTCGGACGTTTACCTACGAGCAGTACTTC.

This clonotype appeared a few times. The CDR3 DNA follows: TGTGCCAGCAGCCCGACGACAGGGCCGGTCGCTGAGCAGTTCTTC. Its translation: CASSPTTGPVAEQFF. The rearrangement links TRBV5-4 to TRBJ2-1; 7 positions agree with TRBD1. V dropped 4 bases and J dropped 9; count of bases not matched to a gene: 13. CDR1 and CDR2 from the germline V gene are SGHNT and YYREEE (reference sequence). The CDR3 is 15 residues long.

This clonotype was counted at least ten times. The V and J genes are TRBV4-1 and TRBJ1-2; 8 bases map to TRBD1. The CDR3 loop spans 16 amino acids. V shed 5 bases, J shed 5 bases, and the junction held 13 bases outside the gene matches. Germline V gives CDR1 MGHRA, CDR2 YSYEKL. DNA of the CDR3: TGCGCCAGCAGCGAGGGACAGGAAGGGGGGTCTTATGGCTACACCTTC. It encodes CASSEGQEGGSYGYTF.

The rearrangement uses TRBV6-5 and TRBJ1-1; D unresolved. Looked up from germline, CDR1 is MNHEY and CDR2 is SVGAGI. V was shortened by 7 bases and J by 0 bases, with 6 bases between the two germline ends. CDR3 length: 12 residues. The CDR3 DNA follows: TGTGCCAGCAAGGCGGTGAACACTGAAGCTTTCTTT. Translating it yields CASKAVNTEAFF.

The chain couples TRBV15 to TRBJ1-4; D call uncertain. Germline assignment: CDR1 LNHNV and CDR2 YYDKDF (reference sequence). Trimming took 1 base from V and 5 from J, leaving 17 bases between them. The CDR3 sequence is 17 residues long. In DNA, the CDR3 is TGTGCCACCAGCAGAGGTCTAGCGGGGAGGTACAATGAAAAACTGTTTTTT. Its protein product is CATSRGLAGRYNEKLFF. Complete variable domain (other parts from reference TRBV15 and TRBJ1-4): DAMVIQNPRYQVTQFGKPVTLSCSQTLNHNVMYWYQQKSSQAPKLLFHYYDKDFNNEADTPDNFQSRRPNTSFCFLDIRSPGLGDTAMYLCATSRGLAGRYNEKLFFGSGTQLSVL.

Of note for this clonotype: It is unclear where the CDR3 begins or ends on the DNA, so no DNA is shown, and the CDR3 is as TCRdb lists it. The genes are TRBV29-1 and TRBJ1-3. The germline V gene encodes CDR1 SQVTM and CDR2 ANQGSEA. Both ends counted, the CDR3 spans 20 residues. CDR3 sequence reads: CSVAGGKGDEQYFGPGTIYF.